A single T cell receptor (beta chain) is shown here with its context. Its cognate antigen is unknown. This may come from a read error, since a much larger clone is one base off. The record originates from a study of regulatory T cells in long-lasting Graves disease. Study-level results: Preferential use of TRBV28, TRBJ1-2 and TRBJ2-5 was seen in persistent disease. Persistent Graves' disease cases displayed lower TCR diversity than newly diagnosed ones.

Germline CDR1 and CDR2: MNHEY and SVGAGI. The CDR3 has 14 residues. Trimming pared 0 bases from V and 5 bases from J, leaving 10 bases between. Arm-PCR with iRepertoire HTBI primers amplified the CDR3 regions for these TCR beta libraries. Using its own MiXCR run on the multiplex PCR reads, TCRdb lists one record per CDR3 protein. The sample yields 300,000 to 400,000 distinct CDR3 sequences, about 18% seen once. Time point reported: persistent/refractory GD, antithyroid drugs over 5 years with positive TRAb. The TCR library was prepared using RNA isolated from PBMCs. This receptor was obtained from a female donor with Graves disease. The chain couples TRBV6-5 to TRBJ1-1, with no clear D. The input for sequencing was peripheral blood mononuclear cells (PBMCs), taken when the disease was refractory, from a patient treated with antithyroid drugs. The CDR3 sequence: CASSYSGAETEAFF. The CDR3 DNA follows: TGTGCCAGCAGTTACTCGGGAGCAGAGACTGAAGCTTTCTTT.